This T cell receptor (beta chain) comes out of a study of blood T cell repertoires in COVID-19. For the study at large: Acute and convalescent COVID-19 samples came from the United States, Italy and Spain. In each case, the material was cDNA or gDNA derived from T cells, B-cell-depleted T cells, or PBMCs.

In the source study's methods: The assay estimated nucleated cells by amplifying reference gene primers. Method: immunoSEQ multiplex PCR; TCRdb's copy keeps in-frame clones and lacks some. V and J calls and clone size are copied from that table; D and trimming were computed from the DNA. The sample has about 240,000 clones; approximately 90% are singletons. The clonotype was recovered from a woman younger than 45 who had recovered from COVID-19. The specimen sequenced was PBMCs or T cells enriched from blood (not recorded which).

CDR3 bases: TGCAGCGTTGAAGATGGACGGGGAGATGAGCAGTTCTTC. Amino acids: CSVEDGRGDEQFF. The V and J genes are TRBV29-1 and TRBJ2-1, with a tentative D call TRBD2 (5 bases). The CDR3 consists of 13 residues. CDR1 SQVTM and CDR2 ANQGSEA come from the germline V gene. V was cut by 0 bases and J by 8 bases, with 11 bases left in between.